The clone carrying this T cell receptor (beta chain) was counted once. Its target is unknown. V shed 4 bases, J shed 7 bases, and the junction held 13 bases outside the gene matches. Per germline, CDR1 GTSNPN and CDR2 SVGIG (reference sequence). The CDR3 spans 14 residues. This record belongs to a study of graft-versus-host responses after intestinal transplantation. Libraries were prepared by immunoSEQ multiplex PCR; TCRdb keeps only in-frame clonotypes and omits some of them. This table holds about 86,000 clones, about 88% found once. This material consisted of unstimulated CD4+ T cells sorted from spleen or lymph node cells, taken before transplant. The V gene is TRBV30, the J gene TRBJ2-7; 7 nucleotides match TRBD2. The clonotype was recovered from a human donor who was the organ donor for an intestinal transplant. The CDR3 is CAWKVWTRVREQYF. CDR3 nucleotide sequence: TGTGCCTGGAAGGTCTGGACTAGGGTCCGAGAGCAGTACTTC.